This T cell receptor beta chain derives from a study of PD-1 blockade in classical Hodgkin lymphoma (TCRdb year 2020). With regard to the full study: The study used TCR beta sequencing and CyTOF to define a peripheral blood immune signature of response to PD-1 blockade in classical Hodgkin lymphoma.

CDR1 and CDR2 are read off the germline V gene as SGHAT and FQNNGV. V and J lose 4 bases and 8 bases, and a span of 15 bases separates them. The CDR3 contains 15 residues, cysteine and phenylalanine counted. The entry retains the CDR3 DNA only, 45 bases that are in frame from base 1. The time point label on this specimen signifies: newly diagnosed, previously untreated cHL patient sample. As a comparison group for the relapsed/refractory trial patients, PBMCs from patients with newly diagnosed, previously untreated classical Hodgkin lymphoma were sequenced. Peripheral blood was collected in 8 mL Vacutainer Cell Preparation Tubes, from which PBMCs were isolated by centrifugation and then cryopreserved. Study-level results and caveats: Only a single clinical trial cohort was studied, and what caused the repertoire differences, possibly disease activity or prior therapy, remained undefined. Newly diagnosed patients were reported to have lower baseline TCR diversity than healthy donors, and relapsed/refractory patients were reported to have lower baseline TCR diversity still.

The Qiagen DNeasy kit was used to extract genomic DNA both from unsorted PBMCs and from the negatively selected CD4+ and CD8+ fractions. Amplification of TCR beta CDR3 regions was done by immunoSEQ multiplex PCR with primers that anneal to V and J segments. A synthetic immune receptor repertoire was used to minimize amplification bias, and any remaining bias was removed computationally after sequencing. In the paper's pipeline: Repertoire diversity was quantified as the Shannon entropy index using custom Python scripts. The unsorted, CD4+ and CD8+ repertoires were each analyzed separately, with the exception of combined analyses, where CD4+ and CD8+ sequences were merged in silico. In TCRdb, the immuneACCESS table is reduced to in-frame sequences with V and J assigned. These tables do not hold every clone; where another copy was compared, an unresolved V gene accounts for under half, and the others remain unexplained. D and trimming come from the DNA, and the V and J calls and clone size come from that table. This sample is represented by tens of thousands of clones; roughly 93% of them were singletons. Roughly 2.6% of the sample comes from the top ten.

Notes on this clone: The specificity of this receptor is unknown. Base qualities are not provided; no much larger clone lies one nucleotide away.

The chain uses TRBV11-2 and TRBJ1-6, and TRBD1 may be the D gene, going by 6 matching bases. Sequenced sample: peripheral blood mononuclear cells (PBMCs). The clonotype was recovered from a human donor with classical Hodgkin lymphoma. The DNA is as follows: TGTGCCAGCAGCTCTCATACAGGGAAGGATTCACCCCTCCACTTT. This gives the protein CASSSHTGKDSPLHF.